Detailed here is one T cell receptor (beta chain). Specified time point: sample taken at primary tumor resection. The authors sequenced whole RNA from tumor, nontumor lung or frozen PBMC without sorting. This record comes from a study of spatial heterogeneity in lung cancer. TCRdb reprocessed the 5' RACE reads via MiXCR and lists one record per CDR3 protein. The sample contains some 25,000 distinct CDR3 sequences, around 13% of which appear only once. The CDR3 totals 13 residues. The V end was cut by 4 bases, the J end by 2 bases, with 11 bases between. The germline V gene encodes CDR1 DFQATT and CDR2 SNEGSKA (reference sequence).

The sequencing used PBMCs, collected at surgery. This TCR was recovered from a female donor with early-stage non-small cell lung cancer. The chain has TRBV20-1 and TRBJ1-1; D possibly corresponds to TRBD1 (5 bases). CDR3 coding DNA: TGCAGTGCTACCGGGACGGCCAACACTGAAGCTTTCTTT. Translating it yields CSATGTANTEAFF.